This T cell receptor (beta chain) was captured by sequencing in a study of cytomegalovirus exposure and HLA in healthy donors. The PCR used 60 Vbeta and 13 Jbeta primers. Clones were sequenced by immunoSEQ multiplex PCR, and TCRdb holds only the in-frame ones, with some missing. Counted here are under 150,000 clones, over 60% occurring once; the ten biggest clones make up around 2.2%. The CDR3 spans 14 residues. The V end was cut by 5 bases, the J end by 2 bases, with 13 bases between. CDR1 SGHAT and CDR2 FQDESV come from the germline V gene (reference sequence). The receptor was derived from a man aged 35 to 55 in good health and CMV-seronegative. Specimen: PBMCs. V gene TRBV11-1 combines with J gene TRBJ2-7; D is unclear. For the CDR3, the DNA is TGTGCCAGCAGCCCCCGGTTCGAGGCCTACGAGCAGTACTTC. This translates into CASSPRFEAYEQYF.